This is a list of T cell receptor beta chains from one sample in a study of blood T cells in healthy people across ages. TCRdb recomputed calls from the 5' RACE reads with MiXCR, one row per CDR3 protein. The data show around 1,000,000 distinct CDR3 sequences, with around 27% seen just once and less than 0.85% held by the top ten. The sample was also linked to a second study, of T cells of mothers and their children.

Sequences were obtained from blood. These receptors were obtained from a girl aged 2-10 years in good health. The CDR3 runs from the conserved cysteine through the conserved F or W. D genes are given only for firm matches. Rows give clone size only sometimes, using once, few, many, or a class for an expanded clone.

j_gene	d_gene	abundance	v_gene	CDR3nt	CDR3aa
TRBJ2-5	TRBD2	NA	TRBV20-1	TGCAGTGCTAGAATGGCGGGAGGGCCTGAGACCCAGTACTTC	CSARMAGGPETQYF
TRBJ2-3	NA	few	TRBV7-8	TGTGCCAGCAGCCCGTTGACTAGTCAAGATACGCAGTATTTT	CASSPLTSQDTQYF
TRBJ2-7	NA	NA	TRBV7-2	TGTGCCAGCAGCTTAGGGGCGGGCAGTTTCTACGAGCAGTACTTC	CASSLGAGSFYEQYF
TRBJ2-5	NA	NA	TRBV2	TGTGCCAGCAGTGGACTAGATGGGGAGACCCAGTACTTC	CASSGLDGETQYF
TRBJ2-7	NA	few	TRBV7-2	TGTGCCAGCAGCTTAGAGTCAGGAGGAGGAGCCTACGAGCAGTACTTC	CASSLESGGGAYEQYF
TRBJ1-5	TRBD1	few	TRBV20-1	TGCAGTGCTAGCCGCAACAGGGGGCTTGGGCAGCCCCAGCATTTT	CSASRNRGLGQPQHF
TRBJ1-2	NA	NA	TRBV7-2	TGTGCCAGCAGCTTAGCGCTACGGCAGGAAGAGTACACCTTC	CASSLALRQEEYTF
TRBJ1-1	TRBD1	few	TRBV12-3/TRBV12-4	TGTGCCAGCAGTTTTTTGACAGGGAGTACTGAAGCTTTCTTT	CASSFLTGSTEAFF
TRBJ2-5	NA	NA	TRBV12-3/TRBV12-4	TGTGCCAGCATGTTTAGCGGACAAGAGACCCAGTACTTC	CASMFSGQETQYF
TRBJ1-2	TRBD1	NA	TRBV29-1	TGCAGCGTTGTGGGACAGGGCCCCCGATATGGCTACACCTTC	CSVVGQGPRYGYTF
TRBJ1-2	NA	NA	TRBV6-6	TGTGCCAGCAGTTACTCGAATACCGAGCCTAACTATGGCTACACCTTC	CASSYSNTEPNYGYTF
TRBJ2-1	NA	NA	TRBV5-1	TGCGCCAGCAGCGGGTCTACCCTCTACAATGAGCAGTTCTTC	CASSGSTLYNEQFF
TRBJ1-2	TRBD1	few	TRBV20-1	TGCAGTGCTAGAGATCGAGACGACAGGGCAGGCTATGGCTACACCTTC	CSARDRDDRAGYGYTF
TRBJ2-7	NA	NA	TRBV12-3/TRBV12-4	TGTGCCAGCAGTTTCCACACCCACCCGTACGAGCAGTACTTC	CASSFHTHPYEQYF
TRBJ2-3	NA	NA	TRBV20-1	TGCAGTGCTGCCCTACCGGGTGGTAGGACAGATACGCAGTATTTT	CSAALPGGRTDTQYF
TRBJ2-1	NA	NA	TRBV12-3/TRBV12-4	TGTGCCAGCAGTTCGATCCAAGAGAATGAGCAGTTCTTC	CASSSIQENEQFF
TRBJ2-5	NA	few	TRBV10-3	TGTGCCATCAGTGAGTGGGGGGAGACCCAGTACTTC	CAISEWGETQYF
TRBJ2-1	TRBD1	NA	TRBV29-1	TGCAGCGTCACGGGACAGTACAATGAGCAGTTCTTC	CSVTGQYNEQFF
TRBJ2-5	TRBD2	NA	TRBV7-2	TGCGCCAGCAGTTGGGCGGGGGGTTCCCTACAAGAGACCCAGTACTTC	CASSWAGGSLQETQYF
TRBJ1-1	NA	NA	TRBV29-1	TGCAGCGTTGAGGAGCAGAACACTGAAGCTTTCTTT	CSVEEQNTEAFF
TRBJ1-4	NA	NA	TRBV12-3/TRBV12-4	TGTGCCAGCAGCCAAGCAGACTCAACTAATGAAAAACTGTTTTTT	CASSQADSTNEKLFF
TRBJ1-2	NA	few	TRBV12-3/TRBV12-4	TGTGCCAGCTCCCCGGGAGGATTCTATGGCTACACCTTC	CASSPGGFYGYTF